This T cell receptor (beta chain) was profiled in a study of blood T cell repertoires in COVID-19. Study-wide background: T cells, B-cell-depleted T cells, or PBMCs provided the cDNA or gDNA that served as material.

The count of this clone is one. Measured with immunoSEQ multiplex PCR; TCRdb has only the in-frame clones, and not every one. This sample yields over 300,000 clones, of which 88% are seen a single time; approximately 1% belongs to the top ten. CDR1 and CDR2 from the germline V gene are SEHNR and FQNEAQ (reference sequence). V was cut by 5 bases and J by 8 bases, with 13 bases left in between. The CDR3 length is 13 residues. Participant age was about 18 to 89 years, and participants resided in roughly 25 US areas. Clinical histories supplied by participants themselves formed the basis of cohort assignment.

The chain recombines TRBV7-9 with TRBJ1-5; a weak D match, TRBD1 (5 bases). Sequencing was done on a sample of PBMCs or T cells enriched from blood (not recorded which). The receptor was isolated from a woman aged 30 to 39 with acute COVID-19. As DNA, the CDR3 is TGTGCCAGCAGCCCCCAGCAGGGTAAGCCCCAGCATTTT. Residues: CASSPQQGKPQHF.